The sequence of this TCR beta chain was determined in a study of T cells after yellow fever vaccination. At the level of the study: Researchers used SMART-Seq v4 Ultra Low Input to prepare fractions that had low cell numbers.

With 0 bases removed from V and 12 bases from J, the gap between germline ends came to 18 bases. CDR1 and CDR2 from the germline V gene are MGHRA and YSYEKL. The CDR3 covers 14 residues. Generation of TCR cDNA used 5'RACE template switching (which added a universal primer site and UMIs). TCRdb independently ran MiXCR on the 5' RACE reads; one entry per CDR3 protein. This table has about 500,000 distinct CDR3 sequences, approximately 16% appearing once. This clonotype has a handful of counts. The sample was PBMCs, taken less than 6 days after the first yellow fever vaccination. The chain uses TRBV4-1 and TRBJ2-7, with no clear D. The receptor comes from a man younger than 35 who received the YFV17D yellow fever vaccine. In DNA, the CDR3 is TGCGCCAGCAGCCAAGATATAGGGCAGGTCGAGTCGTACTTC. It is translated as CASSQDIGQVESYF.